This paragraph covers one T cell receptor (beta chain) sequence. These data are taken from a study of PD-L1 blockade in urothelial cancer. Study-level background: Men with urothelial cancer arising in the bladder made up about 90% of the roughly 29 patients. Patients arrived having already received 0 to 3 prior chemotherapy regimens. Once treatment had started, blood was analyzed at 3 weeks (second dose) and again at 6 weeks. Median blood clonality was roughly 0.074, with around 77,000 unique TCRs.

Germline CDR1 reads MDHEN; CDR2 reads SYDVKM. The length of the CDR3 is 12 residues. The V and J ends lost 3 bases and 7 bases respectively, with 9 bases between them. Sequenced by immunoSEQ multiplex PCR; TCRdb stores in-frame clones only, minus some. Of approximately 79,000 clones in the sample, approximately 90% were seen once. The time point was: peripheral blood 6 weeks after treatment start. The source was PBMCs, collected around atezolizumab (anti-PD-L1) treatment. The rearrangement uses TRBV28 and TRBJ1-2; the D is unclear. This receptor was taken from a woman older than 75 with urothelial cancer. CDR3 nucleotide sequence: TGTGCCAGCAGTTTCCGAGTTCGTGGCTACACCTTC. It is translated as CASSFRVRGYTF.